The source of this T cell receptor beta chain is a study of memory CD4+ T cells and cytomegalovirus serostatus. About the study: Healthy Belgian adult donors included under ten CMV-positive and some 24 CMV-negative people.

Germline V gene sequence: CDR1 MNHNS, CDR2 SASEGT. The CDR3 contains 15 residues. The V segment lost 3 bases and the J segment 2 bases; nucleotides outside the gene matches: 5. The sort gate was single viable CD3+CD4+CD8-CD45RO+ cells for memory CD4+ T cells. Whole-study results and caveats: The CMV-associated TCR signature appears largely within the CD4+ memory repertoire. A US-trained random forest predicted CMV serostatus with median AUC around 0.9. CD4+ memory repertoires contained about 40% of the 164 reported CMV TCRbeta sequences.

The data were produced by immunoSEQ multiplex PCR, yet TCRdb's version contains in-frame clones alone and is incomplete. Of tens of thousands of clones in the sample, about four fifths were seen once. In regard to this clone: No antigen is known for it.

The clonotype comes from an adult in good health and CMV-seropositive. The sample taken for sequencing was memory CD4+ T cells from blood. This chain links TRBV6-1 with TRBJ2-5; 8 bases align to TRBD1. For the CDR3, the DNA is TGTGCCAGCAGTGACGGGACAGGCCCTCAAGAGACCCAGTACTTC. This gives the protein CASSDGTGPQETQYF.